The next 25 T cell receptor beta chains were all read from a single sample in a study of identical twins. One entry per CDR3 protein results from TCRdb running MiXCR on the 5' RACE reads. Of 200,000 to 250,000 distinct CDR3 sequences in the sample, around 7% were seen once. These data were also filed under a second study, of yellow fever vaccine responses in identical twins.

Sequencing was performed on memory (CD45RO+) T cells sorted from blood. The receptor set was obtained from a woman in her late teens or twenties in good health.

This clonotype was seen ten or more times. This chain uses TRBV24-1 with TRBJ1-1; 7 positions agree with TRBD1. Germline-derived CDR1 and CDR2 are KGHDR and SFDVKD. The J segment lost 1 base and the V segment lost 4 bases, leaving 5 bases of the junction unmatched. CDR3 size: 15 residues. The CDR3 reads CATSEKQGTNTEAFF. The CDR3 DNA sequence: TGTGCCACCAGTGAAAAACAGGGGACGAACACTGAAGCTTTCTTT.

This clonotype was seen at least ten times. The chain employs TRBV29-1 and TRBJ1-4; weak D call: TRBD1 (5 bases). This CDR3 is built from 13 residues. The germline V and J ends were trimmed by 5 bases and 3 bases, with 10 bases remaining between them. The V gene's germline CDR1 is SQVTM and CDR2 ANQGSEA. For the CDR3, the DNA is TGCAGCGTTAGGGGATCGGCTAATGAAAAACTGTTTTTT. It yields the protein CSVRGSANEKLFF.

There are many counts of this clonotype. The chain uses TRBV15 and TRBJ2-7; 10 bases agree with TRBD1. Looked up from germline, CDR1 is LNHNV and CDR2 is YYDKDF (reference sequence). The V gene end was trimmed by 6 bases and the J gene end by 5 bases; junction bases not matched to a gene: 10. This CDR3 is 15 amino acids long. The CDR3 DNA reads TGTGCCACCAGACAAACGGGACAGGGGAGGAACGAGCAGTACTTC. This sequence encodes CATRQTGQGRNEQYF.

This clonotype was observed a few times. The rearrangement uses TRBV6-5 and TRBJ2-7; 7 positions match TRBD1. V dropped 5 bases and J dropped 2; count of bases not matched to a gene: 9. Germline V lookup: CDR1 MNHEY, CDR2 SVGAGI. There are 15 residues in the CDR3. The CDR3, as DNA: TGTGCCAGCAGTAACCCGGGACAGAGTACCTACGAGCAGTACTTC. This gives the protein CASSNPGQSTYEQYF.

V usage is TRBV20-1 and J usage is TRBJ1-2; no definite D call. The CDR3 is made up of 13 amino acids. In germline, CDR1 is DFQATT, CDR2 SNEGSKA (reference sequence). V lost 1 base and J lost 8, with 14 bases in between. In DNA, the CDR3 is TGCAGTGCTAGAGTAGGCGGCCCGCCAGGCTACACCTTC. Its protein is CSARVGGPPGYTF.

This chain joins TRBV5-6 and TRBJ2-7, with TRBD2 matching over 10 bases. Losses at the gene ends were 4 bases for V and 5 bases for J; bases not matched to a gene: 12. CDR1 and CDR2 (germline): SGHDT, YYEEEE. The CDR3 extends over 16 amino acids. This CDR3 reads CASSLRSGRAFDEQYF. As DNA, the CDR3 is TGTGCCAGCAGCCTTCGAAGCGGGAGGGCCTTCGACGAGCAGTACTTC.

CDR3 sequence: CASRSGGNGRYEQYV. Written as DNA, the CDR3 is TGTGCCAGCAGATCCGGGGGGAATGGTCGGTACGAGCAGTACGTC. V gene TRBV6-2 or TRBV6-3 combines with J gene TRBJ2-7; 7 nucleotides match TRBD2. There are 15 residues in the CDR3. After removal of 6 bases from V and 4 bases from J, the junction contained 12 bases not matched to a gene. Germline CDR1 reads MNHEY; CDR2 reads SVGEGT.

V is TRBV7-7 and J is TRBJ1-3; D possibly corresponds to TRBD1 (5 bases). Looked up from germline, CDR1 is SSHAT and CDR2 is FNYEAQ (reference sequence). Trimming took 1 base from V and 4 from J, leaving 14 bases between them. This CDR3 comprises 16 residues. The DNA for the CDR3 is TGTGCCAGCAGCTTAGGAGAGATAGGGGCCGGAAACACCATATATTTT. It yields the protein CASSLGEIGAGNTIYF.

On this clonotype: This may be a read error: a much more frequent sequence differs by one nucleotide. The chain employs TRBV9 and TRBJ2-5; no firm D call. Trimming stripped 0 bases from V and 4 bases from J, with 16 bases between. Germline values: CDR1 SGDLS, CDR2 YYNGEE. The CDR3 has 16 residues. The CDR3 DNA reads TGTGCCAGCAGCGTAGGCCTTCAAGGAGACGGAGAGACCCAGTACTTC. Translation: CASSVGLQGDGETQYF.

This clonotype turned up a few times. This chain joins TRBV10-3 and TRBJ2-2; D may match TRBD1 or TRBD2 (5 bases each). The CDR3 loop spans 13 amino acids. Germline-derived CDR1 and CDR2 are ENHRY and SYGVKD. V lost 11 bases and J 4 bases, leaving 14 bases between the germline ends. The CDR3 reads CAGGGRGTGELFF. The CDR3 bases are TGTGCCGGTGGGGGTCGAGGCACCGGGGAGCTGTTTTTT.

V is TRBV12-3 or TRBV12-4 and J is TRBJ2-6; tentative D call: TRBD1 (5 bases). The V end was cut by 0 bases, the J end by 4 bases, with 7 bases between. The CDR3 has 15 amino acids. The CDR3 sequence: CASSLAGRGANVLTF. CDR3 nucleotides: TGTGCCAGCAGTTTAGCGGGGCGCGGGGCCAACGTCCTGACTTTC.

The genes are TRBV7-6 and TRBJ1-6; 8 bases are shared with TRBD1. This CDR3 contains 15 residues. V was pared by 4 bases and J by 7 bases, with 6 bases of the junction left unmatched. Germline V gene lookup returns CDR1 SGHVS and CDR2 FNYEAQ. The CDR3 nucleotides are TGTGCCAGCAGCTCGGGACAGGCCATAAATTCACCCCTCCACTTT. Encoded protein: CASSSGQAINSPLHF.

This clonotype was seen only a few times. The V and J genes are TRBV28 and TRBJ2-7; tentative D call: TRBD2 (5 bases). The germline gives CDR1 MDHEN, CDR2 SYDVKM. This CDR3 is 13 amino acids long. With 8 bases removed from V and 2 bases from J, the gap between germline ends came to 13 bases. The CDR3: CASGLMVTYEQYF. In DNA form, the CDR3 reads TGTGCCAGCGGACTCATGGTAACCTACGAGCAGTACTTC.

The chain recombines TRBV20-1 with TRBJ2-1, with 10 bases aligning to TRBD2. The CDR3 is 17 residues long. In germline, CDR1 is DFQATT, CDR2 SNEGSKA (reference sequence). With V trimmed by 1 base and J by 0 bases, 6 bases remained unmatched. This CDR3 reads CSARASPSGSSYNEQFF. The CDR3 nucleotides are TGCAGTGCTAGAGCTTCCCCTAGCGGGAGCTCCTACAATGAGCAGTTCTTC.

This rearrangement joins TRBV4-2 to TRBJ2-5; possibly TRBD2 for D (5 bases). The germline gives CDR1 LGHNA, CDR2 YNFKEQ. This CDR3 has 17 amino acids. With 0 bases removed from V and 1 base from J, the gap between germline ends came to 15 bases. The CDR3 DNA follows: TGTGCCAGCAGCCAAGATTCGAATCCTGGAGGCCAAGAGACCCAGTACTTC. This encodes CASSQDSNPGGQETQYF.

This clonotype was found a few times. The V and J genes are TRBV20-1 and TRBJ1-6; no clear D. The CDR3 has 11 residues. Trimming removed 6 bases at V and 14 bases at J, with 14 bases between. Germline values: CDR1 DFQATT, CDR2 SNEGSKA (reference sequence). DNA for the CDR3: TGCAGTGCCGGAACTTTGATGACCCTCCACTTT. This sequence encodes CSAGTLMTLHF.

This clonotype was counted at least ten times. The V and J genes are TRBV4-1 and TRBJ2-2, with TRBD2 identical over 11 bases. This CDR3 is built from 19 residues. Trimming cost V 1 base and J 4 bases; bases outside gene matches: 11. From germline, CDR1 is MGHRA and CDR2 YSYEKL. CDR3 sequence reads: CASSQGGSGRAGSTGELFF. CDR3 bases: TGCGCCAGCAGCCAAGGAGGTAGCGGGAGGGCCGGGAGCACCGGGGAGCTGTTTTTT.

This clonotype was detected a few times. The rearrangement uses TRBV7-8 and TRBJ2-7; the match to TRBD2 covers 9 bases. With V trimmed by 2 bases and J by 0 bases, 2 bases remained unmatched. The V gene's germline CDR1 is SGHVS and CDR2 FQNEAQ. CDR3 size: 15 residues. CDR3 sequence (DNA): TGTGCCAGCAGCTTACTAGCGGGGAGCTCCTACGAGCAGTACGTC. Protein: CASSLLAGSSYEQYV.

V usage is TRBV20-1 and J usage is TRBJ2-7, with 7 bases fitting TRBD2. The CDR3 totals 14 residues. The ends lost 0 bases at V and 5 bases at J; junction bases unmatched: 7. CDR1 and CDR2 (germline): DFQATT, SNEGSKA (reference sequence). The CDR3 loop reads CSAREGGRVHEQYF. For the CDR3, the DNA is TGCAGTGCTAGAGAAGGTGGGAGGGTCCACGAGCAGTACTTC.

This clonotype came up many times. This chain joins TRBV19 and TRBJ1-5, with 9 bases identical to TRBD1. CDR1 and CDR2 (germline): LNHDA, SQIVND (reference sequence). CDR3 length: 13 residues. Losses at the gene ends were 7 bases for V and 5 bases for J; bases not matched to a gene: 3. In DNA, the CDR3 is TGTGCCAGTACGACAGGGGGGCATCAGCCCCAGCATTTT. Amino acid sequence: CASTTGGHQPQHF.

In its sample, this clonotype was seen a few times. V usage is TRBV14 and J usage is TRBJ2-1; D is possibly TRBD1 (6 bases). The CDR3 is made up of 16 amino acids. The germline V gene encodes CDR1 SGHDN and CDR2 FVKESK. V lost 3 bases to trimming and J lost 6 bases, with 18 bases between them. The CDR3 DNA is TGTGCCAGCAGCCATAGAAGTGCAGGGGAGCGCAATGAGCAGTTCTTC. Its protein is CASSHRSAGERNEQFF.

The rearrangement links TRBV7-9 to TRBJ2-5; D unresolved. Per germline, CDR1 SEHNR and CDR2 FQNEAQ (reference sequence). Between the trimmed V and J ends, which lost 7 bases and 5 bases, there was a span of 17 bases. This CDR3 has 14 amino acids. The CDR3 region has the DNA TGTGCCAGCACCATAGGTGGTGTAGGTGAGACCCAGTACTTC. It encodes CASTIGGVGETQYF.

This clonotype was seen ten or more times. The rearrangement links TRBV15 to TRBJ2-3; TRBD2 might be the D (7 bases). From germline, CDR1 is LNHNV and CDR2 YYDKDF (reference sequence). The CDR3 extends over 15 amino acids. Between the trimmed V and J ends, which lost 0 bases and 5 bases, there was a span of 12 bases. The CDR3 loop is CATSREGGALDTQYF. The CDR3 nucleotides read TGTGCCACCAGCAGAGAAGGGGGGGCACTAGATACGCAGTATTTT.

This clonotype appeared many times. The chain carries TRBV20-1 and TRBJ2-5, with D possibly TRBD1 on 6 matching bases. V was pared by 3 bases and J by 2 bases, with 19 bases between. Per the germline V gene, CDR1 is DFQATT and CDR2 is SNEGSKA (reference sequence). There are 16 residues in the CDR3. CDR3 residues: CSASTPNPGHQETQYF. In DNA, the CDR3 is TGCAGTGCTAGTACCCCCAACCCGGGACATCAAGAGACCCAGTACTTC.

This clonotype was picked up a small number of times. The chain carries TRBV19 and TRBJ1-5; tentatively, D is TRBD1 (6 bases). The V and J ends lost 4 bases and 7 bases respectively, with 11 bases between them. The CDR3 loop spans 13 amino acids. Germline CDR1 is LNHDA and CDR2 is SQIVND (reference sequence). The CDR3 nucleotides read TGTGCCAGTAGTAACTCACAGGGACAGCCCCAGCATTTT. The encoded protein is CASSNSQGQPQHF. Drawing the rest from reference TRBV19 and TRBJ1-5, the complete variable domain is DGGITQSPKYLFRKEGQNVTLSCEQNLNHDAMYWYRQDPGQGLRLIYYSQIVNDFQKGDIAEGYSVSREKKESFPLTVTSAQKNPTAFYLCASSNSQGQPQHFGDGTRLSIL.